A selection of T cell receptor beta chains follows, all from one sample in a study of cytomegalovirus exposure and HLA in healthy donors. Method: immunoSEQ multiplex PCR; TCRdb's copy keeps in-frame clones and lacks some. The sample lists some 130,000 clones, nearly 90% occurring once. Specimen: PBMCs. The receptors were sampled from a woman younger than 30 in good health and CMV-seronegative. CDR3s leave out the opening cysteine and the closing phenylalanine or tryptophan.

TRBV25-1,ASNKGTDTQY
TRBV2,ASSEAGREGGYT
TRBV10-1,ASHSGGTGEQF
TRBV19,ASSSKVDRGYGYT
TRBV5-4,ASNPGEYNSPLH
TRBV25-1,ASSTRQGSQPQH
TRBV7-8,ASRFPGGNSPLH
TRBV5-4,ASSLLGQVNSPLH
TRBV7-3,ASSSDSHGYEQY
TRBV7-7,ASSLGTLGGVETQY
TRBV7-6,ASSLGLSNQPQH
TRBV9,ASSVGDRGFAGELF
TRBV6-6,ASSNDRGYLQPQH
TRBV6-1,ASSTGGASYGYT
TRBV18,ASSPGQNNSPLH
TRBV11-2,ASSLGLAGGLGELF
TRBV2,ASTSTGQETQY
TRBV5-1,ASRKLGGPHNEQF
TRBV27,ASSLRGTGVDYGYT
TRBV10-2,ASRDGTDTGNTIY
TRBV5-1,ASSGRGGETQY
TRBV19,ASSGTGGHNYGYT
TRBV30,AWNRSGLAGGRSTDTQY
TRBV6-5,ASSSDRGRTEAF
TRBV4-2,ASSPPRGSSTDTQY
TRBV2,ASSLRGPTWTEAF
TRBV7-3,ASSLQGSGEQY
TRBV27,ASSLSGLTEAF
TRBV7-3,ASSSHEGRAEQF
TRBV6-5,ASSSPYQPQH
TRBV10-2,ASTGLAGPLTGELF
TRBV25-1,ASGSTGGSGYT
TRBV5-1,ASSLGPGTGLSEQY
TRBV5-6,ASSLGAGMNTEAF
TRBV5-1,ASSLEGRGTEAF
TRBV7-6,ASSPLGRDSSWEQY
TRBV6-1,ASTTGLSGNTIY
TRBV27,ASSLPGGWSEQF
TRBV29-1,SVGGDRQETQY
TRBV18,ASSPRYSNQPQH
TRBV5-6,ASSPRSRLNTEAF
TRBV27,ASSPFLKATGGMDTEAF
TRBV4-1,ASSQVSGVEAGELF
TRBV6-6,ASSYSDPGLYEQY
TRBV6-1,ASMGPRVTNEKLF
TRBV13,ASSLYRVNTEAF
TRBV5-1,ASSLRKENGELF
TRBV20-1,SANQYSGYT
TRBV7-9,ASSPYRGVSEKLF
TRBV29-1,SVEGGANEKLF
TRBV13,ASSRLQRNTDTQY
TRBV6-5,ASSSGADADTEAF
TRBV2,ASKVDGAYGYT